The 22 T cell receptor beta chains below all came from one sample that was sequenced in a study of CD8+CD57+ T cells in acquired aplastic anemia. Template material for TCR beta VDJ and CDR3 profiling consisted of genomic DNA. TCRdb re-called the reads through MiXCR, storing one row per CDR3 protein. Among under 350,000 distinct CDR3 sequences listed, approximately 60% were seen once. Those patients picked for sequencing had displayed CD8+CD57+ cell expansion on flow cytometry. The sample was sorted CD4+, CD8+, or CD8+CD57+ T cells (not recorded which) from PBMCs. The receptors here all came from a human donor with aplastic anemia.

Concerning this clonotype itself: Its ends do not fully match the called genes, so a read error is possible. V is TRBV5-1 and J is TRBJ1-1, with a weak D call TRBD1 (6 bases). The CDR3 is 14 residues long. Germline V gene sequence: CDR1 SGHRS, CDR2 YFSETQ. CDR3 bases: TGTGCCAGCAGTCGGGACATAGTGAACACTGAAGCTTTCTTT. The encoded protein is CASSRDIVNTEAFF.

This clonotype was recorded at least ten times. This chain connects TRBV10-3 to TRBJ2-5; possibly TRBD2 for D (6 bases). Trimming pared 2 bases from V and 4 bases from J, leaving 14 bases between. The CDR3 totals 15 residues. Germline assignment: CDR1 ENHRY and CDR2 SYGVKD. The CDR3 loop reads CAISEGTGGRETQYF. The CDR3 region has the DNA TGTGCCATCAGTGAGGGGACTGGGGGGAGAGAGACCCAGTACTTC.

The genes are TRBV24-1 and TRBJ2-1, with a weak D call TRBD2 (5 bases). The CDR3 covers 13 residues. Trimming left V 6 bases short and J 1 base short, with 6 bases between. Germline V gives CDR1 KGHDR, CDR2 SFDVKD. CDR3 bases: TGTGCCACCAGTCTAGCTTCCTACAATGAGCAGTTCTTC. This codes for CATSLASYNEQFF.

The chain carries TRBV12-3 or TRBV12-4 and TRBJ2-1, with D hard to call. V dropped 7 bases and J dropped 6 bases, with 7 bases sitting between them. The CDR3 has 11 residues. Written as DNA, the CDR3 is TGTGCCAGCACAAAAGTCAATGAGCAGTTCTTC. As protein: CASTKVNEQFF.

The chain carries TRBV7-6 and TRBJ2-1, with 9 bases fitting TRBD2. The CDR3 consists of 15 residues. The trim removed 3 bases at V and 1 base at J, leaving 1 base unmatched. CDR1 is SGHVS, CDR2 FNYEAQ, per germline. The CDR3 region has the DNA TGTGCCAGCAGCTTTCTAGCGGGGTCCTACAATGAGCAGTTCTTC. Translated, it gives CASSFLAGSYNEQFF. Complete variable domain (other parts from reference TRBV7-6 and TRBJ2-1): GAGVSQSPRYKVTKRGQDVALRCDPISGHVSLYWYRQALGQGPEFLTYFNYEAQQDKSGLPNDRFSAERPEGSISTLTIQRTEQRDSAMYRCASSFLAGSYNEQFFGPGTRLTVL.

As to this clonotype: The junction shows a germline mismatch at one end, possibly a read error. The CDR3 nucleotides read TGTGCCGCCAGCCCGGGCGTAGGGGTCAACTGTGGCTACACCTTC. As protein: CAASPGVGVNCGYTF. This chain uses TRBV15 with TRBJ1-2; possible D gene TRBD1, 5 bases. The CDR3 sequence is 15 residues long. Germline V lookup: CDR1 LNHNV, CDR2 YYDKDF (reference sequence).

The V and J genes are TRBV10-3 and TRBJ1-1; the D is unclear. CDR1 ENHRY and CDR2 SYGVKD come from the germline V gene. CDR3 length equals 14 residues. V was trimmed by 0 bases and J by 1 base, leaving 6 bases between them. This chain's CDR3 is CAISESGGNTEAFF. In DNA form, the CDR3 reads TGTGCCATCAGTGAGTCCGGAGGGAACACTGAAGCTTTCTTT.

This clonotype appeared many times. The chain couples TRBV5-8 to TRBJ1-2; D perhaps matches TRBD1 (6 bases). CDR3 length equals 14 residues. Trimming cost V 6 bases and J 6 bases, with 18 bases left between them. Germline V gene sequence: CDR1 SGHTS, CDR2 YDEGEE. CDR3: CASILRGGADGYTF. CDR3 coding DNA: TGTGCCAGCATTCTGAGGGGGGGCGCCGATGGCTACACCTTC. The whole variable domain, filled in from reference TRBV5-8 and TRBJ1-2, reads EAGVTQSPTHLIKTRGQQATLRCSPISGHTSVYWYQQALGLGLQFLLWYDEGEERNRGNFPPRFSGRQFPNYSSELNVNALELEDSALYLCASILRGGADGYTFGSGTRLTVV.

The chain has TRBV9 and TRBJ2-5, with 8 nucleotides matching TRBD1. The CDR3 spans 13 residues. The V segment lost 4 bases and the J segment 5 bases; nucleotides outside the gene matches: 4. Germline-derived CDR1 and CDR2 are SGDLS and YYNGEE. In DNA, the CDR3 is TGTGCCAGCAGCAAGAGACAGGGGGAGACCCAGTACTTC. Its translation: CASSKRQGETQYF.

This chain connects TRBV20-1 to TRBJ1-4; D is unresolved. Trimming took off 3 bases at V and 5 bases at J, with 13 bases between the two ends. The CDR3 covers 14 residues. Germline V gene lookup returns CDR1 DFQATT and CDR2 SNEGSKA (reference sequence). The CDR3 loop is CSARKLAGNEKLFF. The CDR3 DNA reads TGCAGTGCTAGGAAATTAGCGGGAAATGAAAAACTGTTTTTT.

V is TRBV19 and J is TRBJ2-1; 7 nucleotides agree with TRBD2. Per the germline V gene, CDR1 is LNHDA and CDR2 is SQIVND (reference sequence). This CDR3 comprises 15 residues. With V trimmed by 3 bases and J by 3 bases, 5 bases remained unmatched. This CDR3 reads CASSMKAGLYNEQFF. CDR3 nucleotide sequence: TGTGCCAGTAGTATGAAAGCGGGGCTCTACAATGAGCAGTTCTTC.

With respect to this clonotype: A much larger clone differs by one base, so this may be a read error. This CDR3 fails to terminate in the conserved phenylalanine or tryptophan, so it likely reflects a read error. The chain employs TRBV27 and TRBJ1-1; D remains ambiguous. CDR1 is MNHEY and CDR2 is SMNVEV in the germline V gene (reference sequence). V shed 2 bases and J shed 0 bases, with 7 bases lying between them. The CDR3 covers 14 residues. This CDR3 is CASSLSRVNTEAFL. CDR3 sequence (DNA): TGTGCCAGCAGTTTAAGTCGGGTGAACACTGAAGCTTTCCTT.

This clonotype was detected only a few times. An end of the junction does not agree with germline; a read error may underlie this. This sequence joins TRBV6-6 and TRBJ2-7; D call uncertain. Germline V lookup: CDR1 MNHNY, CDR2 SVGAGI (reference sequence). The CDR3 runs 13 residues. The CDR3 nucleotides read TGTGCCATCAGTGAGTCTGGGTACTACGAGCAGTACTTC. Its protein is CAISESGYYEQYF.

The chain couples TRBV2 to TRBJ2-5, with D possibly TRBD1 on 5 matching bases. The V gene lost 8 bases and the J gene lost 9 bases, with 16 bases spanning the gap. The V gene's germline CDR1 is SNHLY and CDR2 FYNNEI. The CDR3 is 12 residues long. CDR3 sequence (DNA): TGTGCCAGCTCTCGAGAAAGGGGATCCCAGTACTTC. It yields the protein CASSRERGSQYF.

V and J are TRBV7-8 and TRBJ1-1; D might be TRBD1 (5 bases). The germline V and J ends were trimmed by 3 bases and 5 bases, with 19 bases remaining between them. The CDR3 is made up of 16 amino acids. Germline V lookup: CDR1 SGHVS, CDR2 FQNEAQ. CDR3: CASSLGDLSEMTEAFF. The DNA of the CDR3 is TGTGCCAGCAGCTTGGGGGACCTCTCTGAAATGACTGAAGCTTTCTTT.

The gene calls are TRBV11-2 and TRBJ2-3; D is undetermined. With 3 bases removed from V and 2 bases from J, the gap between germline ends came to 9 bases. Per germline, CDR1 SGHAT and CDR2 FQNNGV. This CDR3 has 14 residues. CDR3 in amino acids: CASSFGGNTDTQYF. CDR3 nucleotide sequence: TGTGCCAGCAGCTTTGGTGGGAACACAGATACGCAGTATTTT.

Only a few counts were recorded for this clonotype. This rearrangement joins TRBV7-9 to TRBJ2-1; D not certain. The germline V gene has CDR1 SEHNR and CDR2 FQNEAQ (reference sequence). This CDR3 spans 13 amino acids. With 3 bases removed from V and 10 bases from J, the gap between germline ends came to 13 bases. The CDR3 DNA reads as TGTGCCAGCAGCTTCGCGAATGCCGTGGAGCAGTTCTTC. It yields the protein CASSFANAVEQFF.

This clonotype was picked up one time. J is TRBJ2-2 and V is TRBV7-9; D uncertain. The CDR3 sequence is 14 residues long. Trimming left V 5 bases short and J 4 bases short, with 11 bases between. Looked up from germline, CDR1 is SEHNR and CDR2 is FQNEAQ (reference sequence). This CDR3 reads CASSPSSSTGELFF. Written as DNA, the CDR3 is TGTGCCAGCAGCCCTTCATCGAGCACCGGGGAGCTGTTTTTT.

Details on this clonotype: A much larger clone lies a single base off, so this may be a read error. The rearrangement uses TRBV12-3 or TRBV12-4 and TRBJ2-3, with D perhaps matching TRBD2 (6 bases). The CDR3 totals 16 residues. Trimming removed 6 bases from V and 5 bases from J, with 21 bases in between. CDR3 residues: CASSRDQRERLDTQYF. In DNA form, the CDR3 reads TGTGCCAGCAGCCGAGATCAACGGGAGAGGTTAGATACGCAGTATTTT.

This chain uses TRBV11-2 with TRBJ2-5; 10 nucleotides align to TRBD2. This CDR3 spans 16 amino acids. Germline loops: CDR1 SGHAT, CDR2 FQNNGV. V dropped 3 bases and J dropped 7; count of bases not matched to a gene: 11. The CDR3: CASSLESGRALGTQYF. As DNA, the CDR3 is TGTGCCAGCAGCTTGGAAAGCGGGAGGGCCCTCGGGACCCAGTACTTC.

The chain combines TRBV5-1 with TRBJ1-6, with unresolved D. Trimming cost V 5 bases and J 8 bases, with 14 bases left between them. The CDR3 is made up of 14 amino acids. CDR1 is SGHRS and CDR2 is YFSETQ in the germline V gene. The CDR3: CASSSREGYSPLHF. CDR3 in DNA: TGCGCCAGCAGTTCCCGGGAAGGCTATTCACCCCTCCACTTT.

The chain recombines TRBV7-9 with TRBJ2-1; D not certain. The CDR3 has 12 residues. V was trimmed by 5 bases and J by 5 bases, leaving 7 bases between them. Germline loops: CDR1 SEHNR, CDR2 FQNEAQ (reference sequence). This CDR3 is CASSAKDNEQFF. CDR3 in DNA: TGTGCCAGCAGCGCGAAGGACAATGAGCAGTTCTTC.